This TCR beta chain originates from a study of shared clonotypes between healthy human individuals. This CDR3 contains 12 residues. The V gene lost 2 bases and the J gene lost 4 bases, with 6 bases spanning the gap. CDR1 is MDHEN and CDR2 is SYDVKM in the germline V gene. The deep-level immunoSEQ assay was used. Libraries were prepared by immunoSEQ multiplex PCR; TCRdb keeps only in-frame clonotypes and omits some of them. Among 2 million to 2.5 million clones listed, approximately 95% were seen once. Comments on this clone: The same CDR3 arises from other DNA sequences in this sample as well.

The sample consisted of naive CD4+ T cells sorted from blood. Specified subset: CD45RA+ positively selected. This chain links TRBV28 with TRBJ2-7; D unclear. This receptor was obtained from a man aged 18 to 29 in good health. The CDR3 reads CASSLVGYEQYF. CDR3 bases: TGTGCCAGCAGTTTAGTGGGGTACGAGCAGTACTTC.